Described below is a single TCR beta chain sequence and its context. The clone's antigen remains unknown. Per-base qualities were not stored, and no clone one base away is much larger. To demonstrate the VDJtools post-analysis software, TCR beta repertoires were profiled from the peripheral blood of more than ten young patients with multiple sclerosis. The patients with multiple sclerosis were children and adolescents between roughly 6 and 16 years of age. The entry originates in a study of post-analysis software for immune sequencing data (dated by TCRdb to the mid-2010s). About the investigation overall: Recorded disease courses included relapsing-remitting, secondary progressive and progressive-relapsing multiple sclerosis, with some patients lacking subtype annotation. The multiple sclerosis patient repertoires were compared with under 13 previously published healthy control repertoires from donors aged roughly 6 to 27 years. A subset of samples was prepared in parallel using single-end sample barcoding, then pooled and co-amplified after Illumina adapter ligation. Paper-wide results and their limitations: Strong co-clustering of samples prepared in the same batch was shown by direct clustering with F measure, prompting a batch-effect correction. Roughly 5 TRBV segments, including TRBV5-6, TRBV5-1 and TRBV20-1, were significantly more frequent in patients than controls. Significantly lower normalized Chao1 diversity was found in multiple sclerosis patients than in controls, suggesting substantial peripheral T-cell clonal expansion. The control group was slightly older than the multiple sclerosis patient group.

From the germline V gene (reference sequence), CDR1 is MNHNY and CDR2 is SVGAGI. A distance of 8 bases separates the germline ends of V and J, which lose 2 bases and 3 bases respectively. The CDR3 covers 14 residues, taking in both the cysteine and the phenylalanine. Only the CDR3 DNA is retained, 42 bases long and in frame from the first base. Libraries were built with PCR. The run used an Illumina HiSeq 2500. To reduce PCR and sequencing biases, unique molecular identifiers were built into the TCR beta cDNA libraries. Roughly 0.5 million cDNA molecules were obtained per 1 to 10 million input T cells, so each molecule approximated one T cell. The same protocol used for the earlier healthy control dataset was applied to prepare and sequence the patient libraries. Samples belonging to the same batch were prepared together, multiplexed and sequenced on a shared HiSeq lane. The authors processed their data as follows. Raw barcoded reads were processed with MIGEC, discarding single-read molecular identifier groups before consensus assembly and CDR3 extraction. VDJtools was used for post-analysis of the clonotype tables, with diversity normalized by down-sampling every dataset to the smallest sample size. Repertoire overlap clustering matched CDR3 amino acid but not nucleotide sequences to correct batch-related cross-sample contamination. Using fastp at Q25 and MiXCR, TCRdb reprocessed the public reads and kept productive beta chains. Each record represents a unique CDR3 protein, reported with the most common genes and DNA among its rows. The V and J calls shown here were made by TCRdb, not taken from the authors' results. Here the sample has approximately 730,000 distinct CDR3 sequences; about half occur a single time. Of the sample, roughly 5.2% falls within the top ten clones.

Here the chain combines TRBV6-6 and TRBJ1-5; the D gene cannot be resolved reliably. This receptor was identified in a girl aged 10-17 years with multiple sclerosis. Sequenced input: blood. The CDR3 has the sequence CASSYDGNNQPQHF. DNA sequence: TGTGCCAGCAGTTACGACGGCAACAATCAGCCCCAGCATTTT.